Each of the 19 T cell receptor beta chains below was sequenced from the same sample in a study of blood T cell repertoires in COVID-19. Data came from immunoSEQ multiplex PCR; TCRdb stores just in-frame clones and leaves some out. Altogether roughly 420,000 clones are present, 88% being singletons, with the ten largest covering 0.95% to 1%. The sequencing input was PBMCs or T cells enriched from blood (not recorded which). These receptors were collected from a woman aged 30 to 39 with acute COVID-19.

V is TRBV7-9 and J is TRBJ2-7; 8 bases are a match to TRBD1. Germline loops: CDR1 SEHNR, CDR2 FQNEAQ (reference sequence). This CDR3 comprises 13 residues. The trim removed 3 bases at V and 2 bases at J, leaving 0 bases unmatched. CDR3 coding DNA: TGTGCCAGCAGCTTGGACAGGGCCTACGAGCAGTACTTC. It is translated as CASSLDRAYEQYF.

The chain combines TRBV3-1 (or the pseudogene TRBV3-2) with TRBJ1-2; D is unresolved. CDR3 length equals 15 residues. Trimming removed 1 base from V and 0 bases from J, with 9 bases in between. Germline CDR1 and CDR2: LGHDT and YNNKEL (reference sequence). CDR3 DNA: TGTGCCAGCAGCCAAGGTCGCGGGGCTAACTATGGCTACACCTTC. This encodes CASSQGRGANYGYTF.

The chain combines TRBV24-1 with TRBJ2-3; 8 bases are a match to TRBD2. V lost 0 bases to trimming and J lost 4 bases; unmatched junction nucleotides: 11. CDR3 length: 18 residues. Germline V gene lookup returns CDR1 KGHDR and CDR2 SFDVKD. This CDR3 is CATSDLGVAGTKADTQYF. In DNA, the CDR3 is TGTGCCACCAGTGATTTGGGGGTAGCGGGGACTAAAGCAGATACGCAGTATTTT.

V usage is TRBV2 and J usage is TRBJ1-1; TRBD1 might be the D (5 bases). The CDR3 is 14 residues long. Deletions cut 8 bases from V and 1 base from J, with 14 bases between. Germline CDR1 is SNHLY and CDR2 is FYNNEI. CDR3 bases: TGTGCCAGCTACCTGATTAGGGGGAACACTGAAGCTTTCTTT. Translation: CASYLIRGNTEAFF.

The chain recombines TRBV7-2 with TRBJ2-1, with 8 bases identical to TRBD2. This CDR3 has 14 residues. Germline V gene data show CDR1 as SGHTA and CDR2 as FQGNSA. V was clipped by 5 bases and J by 8 bases; unmatched bases: 8. CDR3 bases: TGTGCCAGCAGCCCCGGGGGGGGGTGGTATGAGCAGTTCTTC. Translating it yields CASSPGGGWYEQFF. The variable domain in full, with the rest retrieved from reference TRBV7-2 and TRBJ2-1, is GAGVSQSPSNKVTEKGKDVELRCDPISGHTALYWYRQSLGQGLEFLIYFQGNSAPDKSGLPSDRFSAERTGGSVSTLTIQRTQQEDSAVYLCASSPGGGWYEQFFGPGTRLTVL.

V gene TRBV14 combines with J gene TRBJ2-1, with unresolved D. Trimming removed 4 bases at V and 0 bases at J, with 10 bases between. The V gene's germline CDR1 is SGHDN and CDR2 FVKESK. The CDR3 consists of 15 residues. The CDR3 sequence is CASSPTRGSYNEQFF. CDR3 coding DNA: TGTGCCAGCAGCCCTACCCGTGGCTCCTACAATGAGCAGTTCTTC.

This clone was recorded a few times. The chain is built from TRBV15 and TRBJ2-7; TRBD1 agrees at 9 bases. V dropped 3 bases and J dropped 7; count of bases not matched to a gene: 10. This CDR3 spans 15 amino acids. CDR1 is LNHNV, CDR2 YYDKDF, per germline (reference sequence). CDR3 nucleotides: TGTGCCACCAGCAGCTATACCGGGACAGGGAAAGAGCAGTACTTC. Protein: CATSSYTGTGKEQYF.

The genes are TRBV7-2 and TRBJ2-1; D possibly corresponds to TRBD2 (6 bases). The CDR3 consists of 17 residues. The V end was cut by 1 base, the J end by 6 bases, with 19 bases between. In germline, CDR1 is SGHTA, CDR2 FQGNSA. As DNA, the CDR3 is TGTGCCAGCAGCTTAGTTGCGGGACGCAACCCTCCCAATGAGCAGTTCTTC. Translating gives CASSLVAGRNPPNEQFF.

This clone was recorded only once. This sequence joins TRBV19 and TRBJ1-1, with D hard to call. Trimming cost V 5 bases and J 4 bases, with 17 bases left between them. CDR1 is LNHDA, CDR2 SQIVND, per germline (reference sequence). The CDR3 spans 15 residues. The chain's CDR3 is CASSPRLDGGTEAFF. The CDR3 region has the DNA TGTGCCAGTAGTCCCCGACTCGACGGAGGCACTGAAGCTTTCTTT.

This clone was picked up one time. The V call is TRBV9, the J call TRBJ2-1; 12 bases fit TRBD1. Germline V gives CDR1 SGDLS, CDR2 YYNGEE. The V gene end was trimmed by 4 bases and the J gene end by 5 bases; junction bases not matched to a gene: 10. This CDR3 comprises 17 residues. In DNA, the CDR3 is TGTGCCAGCAGCCCCCGGGACAGGGGGCTTGCCCACAATGAGCAGTTCTTC. Its translation is CASSPRDRGLAHNEQFF.

This sequence joins TRBV13 and TRBJ1-6; D is possibly TRBD1 (6 bases). This CDR3 contains 15 residues. The V end was cut by 0 bases, the J end by 7 bases, with 10 bases between. The V gene's germline CDR1 is PRHDT and CDR2 FYEKMQ (reference sequence). Here the CDR3 reads CASSLGTGKNSPLHF. CDR3 nucleotide sequence: TGTGCCAGCAGCTTAGGTACAGGGAAGAATTCACCCCTCCACTTT.

This clone was seen at least ten times. This same CDR3 is encoded by further DNA sequences in the sample. Written as DNA, the CDR3 is TGCGCCAGCAGCTTGGAAGGGGGCTATAATTCACCCCTCCACTTT. Translating it yields CASSLEGGYNSPLHF. This chain connects TRBV5-1 to TRBJ1-6; possible D gene TRBD1, 6 bases. Trimming shortened V by 0 bases and J by 3 bases, and 7 bases separated the two germline ends. The CDR3 length is 15 residues. Germline CDR1 reads SGHRS; CDR2 reads YFSETQ.

V usage is TRBV18 and J usage is TRBJ2-3; 8 positions match TRBD1. V dropped 6 bases and J dropped 3; count of bases not matched to a gene: 8. This CDR3 is 15 amino acids long. CDR1 KGHSH and CDR2 LQKENI come from the germline V gene. The chain's CDR3 is CASSLGQGTTDTQYF. The CDR3 DNA follows: TGTGCCAGCTCTCTAGGACAGGGAACGACAGATACGCAGTATTTT.

The CDR3 reads CASSLRGGETQYF. The DNA of the CDR3 is TGCGCCAGCAGCTTGAGGGGGGGAGAGACCCAGTACTTC. The V and J genes are TRBV5-1 and TRBJ2-5, with D tentatively TRBD2 (7 bases). The germline V gene has CDR1 SGHRS and CDR2 YFSETQ. Trimming left V 1 base short and J 4 bases short, with 8 bases between. There are 13 residues in the CDR3.

This clone occurred a few times. V is TRBV2 and J is TRBJ2-3, with 7 bases fitting TRBD1. From germline, CDR1 is SNHLY and CDR2 FYNNEI. The CDR3 spans 15 residues. V gave up 5 bases and J gave up 1 base; unmatched junction bases: 6. In DNA, the CDR3 is TGTGCCAGCAGTTCAAGACAGGGCGGCACAGATACGCAGTATTTT. It yields the protein CASSSRQGGTDTQYF.

The chain combines TRBV7-2 with TRBJ1-2; the match to TRBD1 covers 7 bases. The CDR3 contains 15 residues. Losses at the gene ends were 1 base for V and 2 bases for J; bases not matched to a gene: 4. The V gene's germline CDR1 is SGHTA and CDR2 FQGNSA. CDR3 DNA: TGTGCCAGCAGCTTAGGACAGGGCGGGAACTATGGCTACACCTTC. Translation: CASSLGQGGNYGYTF.

The V gene is TRBV7-2, the J gene TRBJ1-5, with a possible D match to TRBD1 (6 bases). The CDR3 totals 15 residues. V dropped 5 bases and J dropped 0 bases, with 11 bases sitting between them. Germline V lookup: CDR1 SGHTA, CDR2 FQGNSA. In DNA, the CDR3 is TGTGCCAGCAGCCTCGACAGGAATAGCAATCAGCCCCAGCATTTT. It translates to CASSLDRNSNQPQHF.

The chain has TRBV18 and TRBJ1-2; unclear D gene. The length of the CDR3 is 13 residues. Germline V lookup: CDR1 KGHSH, CDR2 LQKENI. V lost 3 bases and J lost 6, with 11 bases in between. The CDR3 sequence is CASSPQSVDGYTF. The CDR3 region has the DNA TGTGCCAGCTCACCCCAGTCAGTCGATGGCTACACCTTC.

The V call is TRBV6-2 or TRBV6-3, the J call TRBJ1-6, with D perhaps matching TRBD1 (5 bases). Trimming stripped 2 bases from V and 0 bases from J, with 20 bases between. CDR1 and CDR2 from the germline V gene are MNHEY and SVGEGT. The CDR3 spans 20 residues. The CDR3 region is CASSYEGSPGTSSYNSPLHF. The DNA for the CDR3 is TGTGCCAGCAGTTACGAGGGGTCACCGGGGACTAGCTCCTATAATTCACCCCTCCACTTT.